These 15 T cell receptor beta chains originate from one sample sequenced in a study of cytomegalovirus exposure and HLA in healthy donors. The PCR was carried out with 60 Vbeta primers and 13 Jbeta primers. The method was immunoSEQ multiplex PCR; TCRdb's version includes in-frame clones alone and lacks a portion of them. This repertoire shows 95,000 or so clones, roughly 79% found once; its top ten account for roughly 4%. Material: PBMCs. These receptors were obtained from a woman between 70 and 85 years old in good health and CMV-seropositive.

The chain employs TRBV15 and TRBJ2-3, with 9 bases fitting TRBD2. J was trimmed by 8 bases and V by 1 base; bases with no gene match: 7. The V gene's germline CDR1 is LNHNV and CDR2 YYDKDF (reference sequence). This CDR3 contains 15 residues. The CDR3 bases are TGTGCCACCAGCAGAGGGAAGCGGGAGGAGGGTACGCAGTATTTT. Its protein product is CATSRGKREEGTQYF. The variable domain in full, with the rest retrieved from reference TRBV15 and TRBJ2-3, is DAMVIQNPRYQVTQFGKPVTLSCSQTLNHNVMYWYQQKSSQAPKLLFHYYDKDFNNEADTPDNFQSRRPNTSFCFLDIRSPGLGDTAMYLCATSRGKREEGTQYFGPGTRLTVL.

To note about this clone: The junction departs from the called germline gene at one end, perhaps through a read error. This CDR3 reads CSAERRITQETQYF. DNA for the CDR3: TGCAGCGCTGAAAGGAGGATCACACAAGAGACCCAGTACTTC. J is TRBJ2-5 and V is TRBV29-1; tentatively, D is TRBD2 (5 bases). CDR1 and CDR2 (germline): SQVTM, ANQGSEA. This CDR3 is built from 14 residues.

V usage is TRBV7-2 and J usage is TRBJ2-6, with D uncertain. Trimming left V 5 bases short and J 1 base short, with 6 bases between. Germline CDR1 is SGHTA and CDR2 is FQGNSA. The CDR3 has 14 residues. The CDR3 loop is CASSTPSGANVLTF. The CDR3, as DNA: TGTGCCAGCAGCACTCCTTCTGGGGCCAACGTCCTGACTTTC.

The chain joins TRBV7-2 to TRBJ2-1; possible D gene TRBD1, 6 bases. The V end was cut by 2 bases, the J end by 10 bases, with 12 bases between. The CDR3 extends over 13 amino acids. Germline V gene lookup returns CDR1 SGHTA and CDR2 FQGNSA. The CDR3 coding sequence is TGTGCCAGCAGCTTATTACAGGGTTTCGAGCAGTTCTTC. Encoded protein: CASSLLQGFEQFF.

Here the CDR3 DNA reads TGTGCCAGTAGTATGGGTCGGGACAGGGGCCGAGGGGAGCAGTTCTTC. It encodes CASSMGRDRGRGEQFF. The chain couples TRBV19 to TRBJ2-1, with 10 bases matching TRBD1. The CDR3 contains 16 residues. The ends lost 3 bases at V and 10 bases at J; junction bases unmatched: 12. Germline V gene sequence: CDR1 LNHDA, CDR2 SQIVND (reference sequence). Based on the CDR3 plus reference TRBV19 and TRBJ2-1, the full variable domain is DGGITQSPKYLFRKEGQNVTLSCEQNLNHDAMYWYRQDPGQGLRLIYYSQIVNDFQKGDIAEGYSVSREKKESFPLTVTSAQKNPTAFYLCASSMGRDRGRGEQFFGPGTRLTVL.

In this sample, this clone turned up a few times. This chain links TRBV27 with TRBJ2-1; D gene unclear. This CDR3 has 16 residues. Germline-derived CDR1 and CDR2 are MNHEY and SMNVEV (reference sequence). Trimming pared 6 bases from V and 0 bases from J, leaving 15 bases between. The CDR3 protein is CASSFRLRSSYNEQFF. The CDR3 nucleotides read TGTGCCAGCAGCTTTCGACTGAGGAGCTCCTACAATGAGCAGTTCTTC.

The rearrangement joins TRBV11-2 to TRBJ2-1, with TRBD2 matching 7 bases. Germline V gene sequence: CDR1 SGHAT, CDR2 FQNNGV. After removal of 1 base from V and 2 bases from J, the junction contained 2 bases not matched to a gene. The CDR3 is made up of 15 amino acids. Here the CDR3 DNA reads TGTGCCAGCAGCTTAGGGGAGGGAACCTACAATGAGCAGTTCTTC. It encodes CASSLGEGTYNEQFF.

Within the sample, this clone is medium-sized. The rearrangement uses TRBV25-1 and TRBJ2-5, with TRBD1 matching over 8 bases. The J segment lost 0 bases and the V segment lost 6 bases, leaving 3 bases of the junction unmatched. The CDR3 totals 14 residues. The V gene's germline CDR1 is MGHDK and CDR2 SYGVNS. CDR3: CASRDRGHQETQYF. CDR3 sequence (DNA): TGTGCCAGCAGAGACAGGGGTCACCAAGAGACCCAGTACTTC.

The CDR3 region is CASSLFRIQGQGHGYGYTF. The DNA for the CDR3 is TGCGCCAGCAGCCTCTTCCGCATCCAGGGACAGGGGCACGGCTATGGCTACACCTTC. V is TRBV4-3 and J is TRBJ1-2; 10 bases are a match to TRBD1. The CDR3 extends over 19 amino acids. Germline V gene data show CDR1 as LGHNA and CDR2 as YSLEER. V lost 4 bases, J lost 4 bases, and 18 bases stayed unmatched.

The V call is TRBV4-2, the J call TRBJ2-1, with 7 bases lining up with TRBD2. V shed 0 bases and J 6 bases; nucleotides not matched to a gene: 11. The CDR3 is made up of 17 amino acids. CDR1 is LGHNA and CDR2 is YNFKEQ in the germline V gene. The CDR3 region has the DNA TGTGCCAGCAGCCAAGAAGGTGGGGGGAGGGCCCTCAATGAGCAGTTCTTC. It is translated as CASSQEGGGRALNEQFF.

The V and J genes are TRBV28 and TRBJ2-7; D may be TRBD1 (5 bases). CDR1 MDHEN and CDR2 SYDVKM come from the germline V gene. The CDR3 length is 14 residues. Trimming removed 2 bases at V and 3 bases at J, with 11 bases between. The CDR3 here is CASSLIGDRYEQYF. The DNA for the CDR3 is TGTGCCAGCAGTTTAATAGGGGATCGCTACGAGCAGTACTTC.

The V gene is TRBV4-1, the J gene TRBJ2-1; 13 bases map to TRBD2. The V segment lost 2 bases and the J segment 3 bases; nucleotides outside the gene matches: 10. CDR1 MGHRA and CDR2 YSYEKL come from the germline V gene. The CDR3 extends over 19 amino acids. In nucleotides, the CDR3 is TGCGCCAGCAGCCAATCCGGGACTAGCGGGAAGTTTGTCTACAATGAGCAGTTCTTC. It is translated as CASSQSGTSGKFVYNEQFF.

The V call is TRBV27, the J call TRBJ2-7; D is possibly TRBD1 (6 bases). V lost 6 bases to trimming and J lost 2 bases, with 17 bases between them. In germline, CDR1 is MNHEY, CDR2 SMNVEV (reference sequence). This CDR3 has 15 residues. The CDR3 reads CASSLSGNRAYEQYF. In DNA form, the CDR3 reads TGTGCCAGCAGCCTTTCTGGGAACAGGGCCTACGAGCAGTACTTC.

The genes are TRBV28 and TRBJ1-1; D gene ambiguous. Between the trimmed V and J ends, which lost 11 bases and 1 base, there was a span of 8 bases. The CDR3 has 11 amino acids. Looked up from germline, CDR1 is MDHEN and CDR2 is SYDVKM. CDR3 loop: CAAGKNTEAFF. The DNA of the CDR3 is TGTGCCGCAGGAAAGAACACTGAAGCTTTCTTT.

Regarding this clone: Other DNA sequences within the sample encode an identical CDR3. The V and J genes are TRBV5-1 and TRBJ2-1; 10 nucleotides line up with TRBD2. The germline gives CDR1 SGHRS, CDR2 YFSETQ. CDR3 length equals 14 residues. V dropped 0 bases and J dropped 9; count of bases not matched to a gene: 3. The CDR3 DNA reads TGCGCCAGCAGCTTGGGGGGACTAGCGATTGAGCAGTTCTTC. Translated, it gives CASSLGGLAIEQFF.